The text below deals with one T cell receptor beta chain. These data are taken from a study of T cells in Graves' hyperthyroidism and ophthalmopathy. It was RNA transcripts that yielded the amplified TCR beta CDR3 regions. Carried out on the TCR CDR3, a first-round RT-PCR used the HTBI primer set. Each CDR3 protein gets one entry after TCRdb re-called the multiplex PCR reads with MiXCR. The sample consists of 210,000 or so distinct CDR3 sequences, 15% to 20% of them appearing once. Patients showing uncontrolled infection, other autoimmune disease, pregnancy or lactation were ineligible. The trim removed 6 bases at V and 2 bases at J, leaving 3 bases unmatched. The CDR3 contains 14 residues. CDR1 and CDR2 (germline): GTSNPN, SVGIG (reference sequence).

The sequenced sample consisted of blood. This receptor was obtained from a man aged 45-65 years with Graves' hyperthyroidism. The rearrangement joins TRBV30 to TRBJ2-6, with 8 bases lining up with TRBD1. The CDR3 sequence is CACQTGAGANVLTF. The CDR3, as DNA: TGTGCCTGCCAGACAGGGGCTGGGGCCAACGTCCTGACTTTC.